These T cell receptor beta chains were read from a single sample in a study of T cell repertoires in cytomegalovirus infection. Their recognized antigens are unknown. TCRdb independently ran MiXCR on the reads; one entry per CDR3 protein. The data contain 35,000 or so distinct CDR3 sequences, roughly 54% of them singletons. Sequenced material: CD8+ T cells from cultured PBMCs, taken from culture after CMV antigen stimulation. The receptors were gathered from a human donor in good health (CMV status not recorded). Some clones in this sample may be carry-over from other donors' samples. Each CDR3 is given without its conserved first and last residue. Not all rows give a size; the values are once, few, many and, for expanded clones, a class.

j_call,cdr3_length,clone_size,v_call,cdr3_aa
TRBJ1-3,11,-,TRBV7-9,ASSLAADNTIY
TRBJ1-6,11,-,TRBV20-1,SAPGRTNSPLH
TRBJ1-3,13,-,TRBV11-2,ASSLVGYAGNTIY
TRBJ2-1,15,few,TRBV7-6,ASSLLVGREGYNEQF
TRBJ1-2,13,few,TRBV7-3,ASTGKEGSVYGYT
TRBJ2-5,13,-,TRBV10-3,AISVARARVETQY
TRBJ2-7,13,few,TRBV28,ASSPGTGLFYEQY
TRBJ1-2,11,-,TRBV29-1,SVTRSGEDGYT
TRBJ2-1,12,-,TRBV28,ASSFQSSYNEQF
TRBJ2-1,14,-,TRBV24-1,ATSDRGLADGNEQF
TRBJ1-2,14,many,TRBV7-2,ASSLDSAQGARGYT
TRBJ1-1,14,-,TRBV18,ASSPGTVEMNTEAF
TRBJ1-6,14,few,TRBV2,ASSPGYRQPSSPLH
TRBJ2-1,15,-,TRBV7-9,ASSLSGRGLAYNEQF
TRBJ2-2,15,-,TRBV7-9,ASSLWQRRQSGGELF
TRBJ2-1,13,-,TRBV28,ASSLLAGDYNEQF
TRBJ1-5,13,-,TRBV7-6,ASSPHLGNNQPQH
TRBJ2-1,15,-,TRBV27,ASSRNRQRAPHNEQF
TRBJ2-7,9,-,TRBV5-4,ASSSLYEQY
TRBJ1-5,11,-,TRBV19,ASSISGNQPQH
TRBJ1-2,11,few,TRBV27,ASSYRGNYGYT
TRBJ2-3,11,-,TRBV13,ASAAEATDTQY
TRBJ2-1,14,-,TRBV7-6,ASSQQRTGGYNEQF
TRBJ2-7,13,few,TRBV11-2,ASSLAGGLDYEQY
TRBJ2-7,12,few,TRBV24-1,ATSDSYGNYEQY
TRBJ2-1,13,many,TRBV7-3,ASSLRQGMYNEQF
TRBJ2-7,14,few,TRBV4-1,ASSQVLAGASYEQY
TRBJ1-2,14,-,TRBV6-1,ASSEGRAAANYGYT
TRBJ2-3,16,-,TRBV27,ASSFRLAGGPITDTQY
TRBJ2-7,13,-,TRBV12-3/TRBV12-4,ASSPQGARLYEQY
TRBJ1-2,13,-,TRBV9,ASSGNSPGPYGYT
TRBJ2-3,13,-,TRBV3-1,ASSLTGTPADTQY
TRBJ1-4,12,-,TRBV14,ASAPWGADEKLF
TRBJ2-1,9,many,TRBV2,ASRTVDEQF
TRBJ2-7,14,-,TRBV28,ASSLSWSFGAYEQY
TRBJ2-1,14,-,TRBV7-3,ASSQTSGSSYNEQF
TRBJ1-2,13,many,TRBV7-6,ASSLGTGSNYGYT
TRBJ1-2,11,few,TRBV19,ASSTPGRDGYT
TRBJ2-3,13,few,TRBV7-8,ASSNRGSLRDTQY
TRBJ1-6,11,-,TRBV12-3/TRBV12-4,ASSSGGLSPLH
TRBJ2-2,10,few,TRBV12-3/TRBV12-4,ASSLVAGELF
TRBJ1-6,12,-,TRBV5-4,ASSRDRGQSPLH
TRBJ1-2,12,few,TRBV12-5,ASGLTSTGEGYT